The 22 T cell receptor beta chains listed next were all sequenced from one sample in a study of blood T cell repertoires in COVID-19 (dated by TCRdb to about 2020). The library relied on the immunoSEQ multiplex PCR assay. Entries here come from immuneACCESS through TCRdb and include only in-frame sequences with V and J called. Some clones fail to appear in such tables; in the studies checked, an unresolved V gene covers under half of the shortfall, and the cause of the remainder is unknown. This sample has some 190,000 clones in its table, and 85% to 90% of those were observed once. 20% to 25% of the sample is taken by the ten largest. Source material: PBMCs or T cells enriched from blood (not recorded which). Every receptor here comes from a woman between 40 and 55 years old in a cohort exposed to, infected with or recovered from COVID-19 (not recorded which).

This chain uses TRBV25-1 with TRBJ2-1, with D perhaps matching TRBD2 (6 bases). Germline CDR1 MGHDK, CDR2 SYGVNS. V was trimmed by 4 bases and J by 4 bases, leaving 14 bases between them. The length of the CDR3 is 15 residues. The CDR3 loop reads CASSGRDSPYNEQFF. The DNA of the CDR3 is TGTGCCAGCAGTGGCCGGGACTCCCCATACAATGAGCAGTTCTTC.

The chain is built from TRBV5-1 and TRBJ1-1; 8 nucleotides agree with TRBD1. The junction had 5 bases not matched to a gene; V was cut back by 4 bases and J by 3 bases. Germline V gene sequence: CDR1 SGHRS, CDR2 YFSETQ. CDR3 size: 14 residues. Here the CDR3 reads CASSRGQGDTEAFF. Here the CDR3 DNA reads TGCGCCAGCAGCAGAGGACAGGGCGACACTGAAGCTTTCTTT.

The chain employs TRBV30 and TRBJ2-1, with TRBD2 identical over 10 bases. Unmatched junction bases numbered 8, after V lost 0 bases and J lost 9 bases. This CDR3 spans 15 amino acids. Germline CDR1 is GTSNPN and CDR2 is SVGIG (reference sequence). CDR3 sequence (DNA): TGTGCCTGGAGTGTCCAAGCGGGAGGGCCCTTTGAGCAGTTCTTC. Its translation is CAWSVQAGGPFEQFF.

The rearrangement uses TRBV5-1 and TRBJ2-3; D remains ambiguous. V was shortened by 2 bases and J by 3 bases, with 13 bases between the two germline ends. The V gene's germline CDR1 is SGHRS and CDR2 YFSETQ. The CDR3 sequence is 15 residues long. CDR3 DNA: TGCGCCAGCAGCTTCGACAACAGACATACAGATACGCAGTATTTT. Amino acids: CASSFDNRHTDTQYF.

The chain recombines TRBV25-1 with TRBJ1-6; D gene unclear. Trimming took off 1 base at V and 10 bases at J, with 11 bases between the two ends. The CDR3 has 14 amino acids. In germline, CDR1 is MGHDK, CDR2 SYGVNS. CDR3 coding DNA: TGTGCCAGCAGTGAATCCCCCTCGGGGTCACCCCTCCACTTT. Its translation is CASSESPSGSPLHF. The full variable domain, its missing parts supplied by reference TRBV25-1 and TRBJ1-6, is EADIYQTPRYLVIGTGKKITLECSQTMGHDKMYWYQQDPGMELHLIHYSYGVNSTEKGDLSSESTVSRIRTEHFPLTLESARPSHTSQYLCASSESPSGSPLHFGNGTRLTVT.

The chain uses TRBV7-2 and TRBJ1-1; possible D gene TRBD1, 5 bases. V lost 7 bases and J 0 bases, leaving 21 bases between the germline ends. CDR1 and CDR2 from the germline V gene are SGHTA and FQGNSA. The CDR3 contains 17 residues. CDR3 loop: CASTSRGSGALNTEAFF. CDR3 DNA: TGTGCCAGCACCTCTAGGGGTTCTGGAGCGCTGAACACTGAAGCTTTCTTT.

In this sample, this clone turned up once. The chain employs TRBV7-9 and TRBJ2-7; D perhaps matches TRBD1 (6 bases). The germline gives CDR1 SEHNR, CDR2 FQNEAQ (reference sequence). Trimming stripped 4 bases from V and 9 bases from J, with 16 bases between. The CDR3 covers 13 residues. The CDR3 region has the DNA TGTGCCAGCAGCTCCCCGGGACAATCTCCGCAGTACTTC. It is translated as CASSSPGQSPQYF.

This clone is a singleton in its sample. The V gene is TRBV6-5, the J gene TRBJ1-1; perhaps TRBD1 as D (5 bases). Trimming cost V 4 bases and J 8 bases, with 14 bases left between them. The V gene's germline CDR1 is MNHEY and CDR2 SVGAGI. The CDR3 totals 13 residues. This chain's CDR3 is CASSSEGGAEAFF. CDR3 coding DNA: TGTGCCAGCAGTTCCGAAGGTGGGGCAGAAGCTTTCTTT.

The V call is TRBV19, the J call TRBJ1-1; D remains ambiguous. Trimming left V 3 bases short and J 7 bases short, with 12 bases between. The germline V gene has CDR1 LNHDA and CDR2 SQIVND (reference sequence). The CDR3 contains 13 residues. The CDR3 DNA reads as TGTGCCAGTAGTATCGCCGGGAGATTTGAAGCTTTCTTT. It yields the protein CASSIAGRFEAFF.

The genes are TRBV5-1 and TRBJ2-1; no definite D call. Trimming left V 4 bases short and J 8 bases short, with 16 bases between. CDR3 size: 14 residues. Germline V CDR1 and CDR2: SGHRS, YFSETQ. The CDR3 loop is CASSVDLTTDEQFF. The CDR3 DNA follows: TGCGCCAGCAGCGTGGACCTCACTACGGATGAGCAGTTCTTC.

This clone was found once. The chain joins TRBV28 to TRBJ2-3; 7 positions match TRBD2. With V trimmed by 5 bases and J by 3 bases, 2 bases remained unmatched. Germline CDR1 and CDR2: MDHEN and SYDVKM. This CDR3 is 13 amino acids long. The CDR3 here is CASSLRETDTQYF. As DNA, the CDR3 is TGTGCCAGCAGTCTGCGGGAGACAGATACGCAGTATTTT.

CDR3 bases: TGCGCCAGCAGCTTGGATTTAAGGAGCTCTGGAAACACCATATATTTT. Translating gives CASSLDLRSSGNTIYF. The chain recombines TRBV5-1 with TRBJ1-3; D is uncertain. Trimming shortened V by 0 bases and J by 0 bases, and 10 bases separated the two germline ends. The CDR3 loop spans 16 amino acids. The germline V gene encodes CDR1 SGHRS and CDR2 YFSETQ.

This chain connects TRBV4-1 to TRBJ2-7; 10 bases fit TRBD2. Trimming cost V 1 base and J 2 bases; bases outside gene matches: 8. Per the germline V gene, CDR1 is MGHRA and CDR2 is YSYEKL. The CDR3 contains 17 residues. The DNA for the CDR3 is TGCGCCAGCAGCCAAGCTTTGAGGACTAGCGGAACCTACGAGCAGTACTTC. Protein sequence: CASSQALRTSGTYEQYF.

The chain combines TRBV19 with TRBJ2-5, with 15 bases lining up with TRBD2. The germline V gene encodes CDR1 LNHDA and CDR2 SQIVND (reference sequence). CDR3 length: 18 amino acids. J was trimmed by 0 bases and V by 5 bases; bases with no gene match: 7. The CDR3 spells CASSYGTSGGTYQETQYF. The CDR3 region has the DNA TGTGCCAGTAGTTATGGGACTAGCGGGGGGACGTACCAAGAGACCCAGTACTTC.

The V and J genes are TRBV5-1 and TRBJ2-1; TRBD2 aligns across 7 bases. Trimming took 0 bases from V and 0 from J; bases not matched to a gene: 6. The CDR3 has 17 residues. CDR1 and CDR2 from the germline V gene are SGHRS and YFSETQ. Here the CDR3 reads CASSLVGRGSSYNEQFF. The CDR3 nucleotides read TGCGCCAGCAGCTTGGTAGGACGCGGGAGCTCCTACAATGAGCAGTTCTTC.

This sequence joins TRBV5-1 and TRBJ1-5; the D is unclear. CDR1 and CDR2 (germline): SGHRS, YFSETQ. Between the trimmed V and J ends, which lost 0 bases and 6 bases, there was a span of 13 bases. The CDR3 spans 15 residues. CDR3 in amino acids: CASSLDPAAGQPQHF. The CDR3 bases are TGCGCCAGCAGCTTGGATCCGGCCGCAGGTCAGCCCCAGCATTTT.

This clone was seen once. This CDR3 reads CASGPYTNTGELFF. The CDR3 nucleotides read TGTGCCAGCGGGCCCTATACGAACACCGGGGAGCTGTTTTTT. The chain is built from TRBV9 and TRBJ2-2, with D unresolved. Per germline, CDR1 SGDLS and CDR2 YYNGEE. This CDR3 region has 14 residues. Trimming left V 7 bases short and J 0 bases short, with 10 bases between.

Here the CDR3 DNA reads TGTGCCATCAGCATCATGTCGGGGGGTCTGAACAATGAGCAGTTCTTC. As protein: CAISIMSGGLNNEQFF. V and J are TRBV10-3 and TRBJ2-1, with 7 nucleotides matching TRBD2. This CDR3 region has 16 residues. CDR1 is ENHRY and CDR2 is SYGVKD in the germline V gene. J lost 5 bases, V lost 6 bases, and 13 bases had no gene match.

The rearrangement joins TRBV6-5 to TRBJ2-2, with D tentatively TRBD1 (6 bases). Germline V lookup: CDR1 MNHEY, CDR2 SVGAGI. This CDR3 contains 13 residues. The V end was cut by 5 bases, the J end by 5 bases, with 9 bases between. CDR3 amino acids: CASSRGGTGELFF. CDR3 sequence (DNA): TGTGCCAGCAGTAGAGGGGGAACCGGGGAGCTGTTTTTT.

CDR3: CASGGALTTSTDTQYF. The CDR3 DNA follows: TGTGCCAGCGGCGGCGCACTTACAACTAGCACAGATACGCAGTATTTT. The rearrangement links TRBV28 to TRBJ2-3; no clear D gene. This CDR3 is built from 16 residues. Trimming took 8 bases from V and 0 from J, leaving 18 bases between them. The V gene's germline CDR1 is MDHEN and CDR2 SYDVKM.

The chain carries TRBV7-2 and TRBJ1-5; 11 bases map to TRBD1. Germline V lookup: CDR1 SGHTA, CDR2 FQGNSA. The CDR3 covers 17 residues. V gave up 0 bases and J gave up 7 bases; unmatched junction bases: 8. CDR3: CASSLAHGQGAGQPQHF. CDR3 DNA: TGTGCCAGCAGCTTAGCGCATGGACAGGGGGCGGGACAGCCCCAGCATTTT.

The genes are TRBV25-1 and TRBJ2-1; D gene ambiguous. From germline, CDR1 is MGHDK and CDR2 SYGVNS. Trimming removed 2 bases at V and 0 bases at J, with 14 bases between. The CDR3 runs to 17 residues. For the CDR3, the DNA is TGTGCCAGCAGTGAACGTAGACTCCATAGCTCCTACAATGAGCAGTTCTTC. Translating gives CASSERRLHSSYNEQFF.